The rows below give T cell receptor beta chains drawn from one sample of a study of T cell responses to AZD1222 COVID-19 vaccine. Only in-frame clones appear in the TCRdb table, and some are missing; sequencing was by immunoSEQ multiplex PCR. The sample comprises around 110,000 clones, 80% to 90% of which are singletons, and 2.5% to 4% rests with the top ten. Sample: peripheral blood, taken on day 0 of AZD1222 vaccination. All receptors come from an adult in good health. The CDR3 runs from the conserved cysteine through the conserved F or W. Each record gives: CDR3 length, clone size, V gene, J gene, CDR3 protein. Where a row states a size, it is once, few, many or the class of an expanded clone; other rows omit it.

CDR3 length: 18
clone size: .
V gene: TRBV5-1
J gene: TRBJ1-2
CDR3 protein: CASTTWVGQTFPPYGYTF

CDR3 length: 16
clone size: .
V gene: TRBV5-1
J gene: TRBJ1-2
CDR3 protein: CASSPVVGQGGYGYTF

CDR3 length: 15
clone size: .
V gene: TRBV19
J gene: TRBJ2-7
CDR3 protein: CASSGQGATSYEQYF

CDR3 length: 12
clone size: .
V gene: TRBV30
J gene: TRBJ1-1
CDR3 protein: CAWGADTPEAFF

CDR3 length: 13
clone size: once
V gene: TRBV6-5
J gene: TRBJ2-3
CDR3 protein: CASSYSKIDTQYF

CDR3 length: 15
clone size: .
V gene: TRBV2
J gene: TRBJ1-3
CDR3 protein: CASSGGTGSRNTIYF

CDR3 length: 11
clone size: once
V gene: TRBV5-4
J gene: TRBJ1-5
CDR3 protein: CASSLFQPQHF

CDR3 length: 15
clone size: .
V gene: TRBV5-1
J gene: TRBJ2-7
CDR3 protein: CASSEGGGGSYEQYF

CDR3 length: 13
clone size: .
V gene: TRBV28
J gene: TRBJ1-1
CDR3 protein: CASSLGAGGEAFF

CDR3 length: 15
clone size: .
V gene: TRBV5-6
J gene: TRBJ2-5
CDR3 protein: CASSLLAGNSETQYF

CDR3 length: 16
clone size: .
V gene: TRBV2
J gene: TRBJ1-3
CDR3 protein: CASSTRDTASGNTIYF

CDR3 length: 15
clone size: .
V gene: TRBV5-6
J gene: TRBJ2-7
CDR3 protein: CASSLYRGVSYEQYF

CDR3 length: 14
clone size: .
V gene: TRBV13
J gene: TRBJ2-1
CDR3 protein: CASSPGKAINEQFF

CDR3 length: 15
clone size: .
V gene: TRBV27
J gene: TRBJ1-2
CDR3 protein: CASSLSPDRRNGYTF

CDR3 length: 13
clone size: .
V gene: TRBV4-2
J gene: TRBJ1-4
CDR3 protein: CASSHQGSEKLFF

CDR3 length: 23
clone size: few
V gene: TRBV28
J gene: TRBJ2-7
CDR3 protein: CASSLRAVRLSVRGGPDLHEQYF

CDR3 length: 13
clone size: .
V gene: TRBV30
J gene: TRBJ2-5
CDR3 protein: CACPGGPEETQYF

CDR3 length: 17
clone size: .
V gene: TRBV5-8
J gene: TRBJ1-2
CDR3 protein: CASSYERDRASGYGYTF

CDR3 length: 18
clone size: .
V gene: TRBV29-1
J gene: TRBJ2-3
CDR3 protein: CSVQLAGRAPSPTDTQYF

CDR3 length: 15
clone size: .
V gene: TRBV28
J gene: TRBJ2-7
CDR3 protein: CASSLVGRGRYEQYF

CDR3 length: 15
clone size: .
V gene: TRBV7-3
J gene: TRBJ2-3
CDR3 protein: CASSPGAGWADTQYF

CDR3 length: 14
clone size: .
V gene: TRBV6-5
J gene: TRBJ1-2
CDR3 protein: CASVDRPTNYGYTF

CDR3 length: 20
clone size: .
V gene: TRBV3-1/TRBV3-2
J gene: TRBJ2-6
CDR3 protein: CASSQDRWQSFLSGANVLTF

CDR3 length: 17
clone size: .
V gene: TRBV19
J gene: TRBJ1-5
CDR3 protein: CASPGQVIPGRNQPQHF

CDR3 length: 14
clone size: once
V gene: TRBV7-9
J gene: TRBJ2-5
CDR3 protein: CASSLAHRGETQYF

CDR3 length: 14
clone size: .
V gene: TRBV7-2
J gene: TRBJ2-5
CDR3 protein: CASSLAIEMGTQYF

CDR3 length: 15
clone size: .
V gene: TRBV7-8
J gene: TRBJ1-1
CDR3 protein: CASSLEDRVETEAFF

CDR3 length: 13
clone size: .
V gene: TRBV5-1
J gene: TRBJ2-1
CDR3 protein: CASSLGGVLEQFF

CDR3 length: 13
clone size: .
V gene: TRBV9
J gene: TRBJ2-4
CDR3 protein: CASSSRTVDIQYF

CDR3 length: 16
clone size: .
V gene: TRBV7-2
J gene: TRBJ2-5
CDR3 protein: CASSLGLAGGEETQYF

CDR3 length: 14
clone size: .
V gene: TRBV28
J gene: TRBJ1-1
CDR3 protein: CASSSGQGGTEAFF

CDR3 length: 14
clone size: .
V gene: TRBV28
J gene: TRBJ1-2
CDR3 protein: CASSPAGTVYGYTF

CDR3 length: 15
clone size: .
V gene: TRBV27
J gene: TRBJ1-2
CDR3 protein: CASSTIRGSLYGYTF

CDR3 length: 13
clone size: .
V gene: TRBV27
J gene: TRBJ2-1
CDR3 protein: CASSLRGSWEQFF

CDR3 length: 14
clone size: .
V gene: TRBV7-2
J gene: TRBJ2-5
CDR3 protein: CASRILGGAQTQYF

CDR3 length: 11
clone size: .
V gene: TRBV6-2/TRBV6-3
J gene: TRBJ2-7
CDR3 protein: CASSRSDEQYF

CDR3 length: 16
clone size: .
V gene: TRBV4-2
J gene: TRBJ1-2
CDR3 protein: CASSQDGTGGNYGYTF